The 17 T cell receptor beta chains below come from one sample, sequenced in a study of T cells expressing NK-cell markers. TCRdb re-called the 5' RACE reads, yielding one record per CDR3 amino acid sequence without DNA. With under 600,000 distinct CDR3 sequences in the sample, the ten largest clones hold roughly 1.4%. Sequences were obtained from blood T cells: a sorted CD56 or NKG2C T cell subset, CD4+ or CD8+ T cells, or bulk PBMC T cells (not recorded which). Receptor source: a woman in her fifties or sixties in good health.

The chain is built from TRBV3-1 and TRBJ1-6. CDR3 length: 12 amino acids. Germline V lookup: CDR1 LGHDT, CDR2 YNNKEL (reference sequence). CDR3 region: CASSQDGRGLHF.

The chain has TRBV20-1 and TRBJ1-1; TCRdb picks TRBD1, but there is no DNA to check that call. The CDR3 runs to 14 residues. Germline V CDR1 and CDR2: DFQATT, SNEGSKA (reference sequence). The CDR3 loop is CSAVEATGTAEAFF.

The chain joins TRBV5-1 to TRBJ2-2. In germline, CDR1 is SGHRS, CDR2 YFSETQ. There are 15 residues in the CDR3. CDR3 residues: CASSSDTSGTGELFF.

This chain uses TRBV20-1 with TRBJ1-5; TCRdb gives TRBD1 as the D gene, but with no DNA this cannot be confirmed. The CDR3 covers 15 residues. Per germline, CDR1 DFQATT and CDR2 SNEGSKA (reference sequence). The chain's CDR3 is CSALGQVYSNQPQHF.

The CDR3 sequence: CASSSRTAGVGTDTQYF. The chain has TRBV3-1 and TRBJ2-3; TCRdb's D gene call, TRBD2, goes unchecked for lack of DNA. CDR1 LGHDT and CDR2 YNNKEL come from the germline V gene (reference sequence). This CDR3 comprises 17 residues.

The chain uses TRBV12-3 or TRBV12-4 and TRBJ2-7; TCRdb reports TRBD1, a call that lacks DNA to check it against. This CDR3 has 16 residues. This chain's CDR3 is CASRLGGGGSSYEQYF.

The J gene is TRBJ2-2, the V gene TRBV20-1. The CDR3 totals 14 residues. CDR1 is DFQATT, CDR2 SNEGSKA, per germline (reference sequence). The CDR3 loop is CSARGESNTGELFF.

The CDR3 region is CASTGAGRTEAFF. This chain uses TRBV11-2 with TRBJ1-1; TCRdb lists TRBD1, though no DNA is available to test this call. The CDR3 totals 13 residues. Germline assignment: CDR1 SGHAT and CDR2 FQNNGV.

The chain combines TRBV2 with TRBJ2-1. Germline V lookup: CDR1 SNHLY, CDR2 FYNNEI. CDR3 length: 13 residues. CDR3 loop: CASSGQGDVEQFF. The full variable domain, rest sourced from reference TRBV2 and TRBJ2-1, is EPEVTQTPSHQVTQMGQEVILRCVPISNHLYFYWYRQILGQKVEFLVSFYNNEISEKSEIFDDQFSVERPDGSNFTLKIRSTKLEDSAMYFCASSGQGDVEQFFGPGTRLTVL.

The V gene is TRBV7-9, the J gene TRBJ2-1; the TRBD2 assignment by TCRdb is unverifiable without DNA. The CDR3 has 15 residues. Germline V gene data show CDR1 as SEHNR and CDR2 as FQNEAQ (reference sequence). The CDR3 protein is CASSPLGEGPNEQFF.

The chain joins TRBV7-8 to TRBJ2-1; TCRdb proposes TRBD2, but this gene call is untestable without DNA. Germline V gives CDR1 SGHVS, CDR2 FQNEAQ. The CDR3 loop spans 13 amino acids. CDR3 protein: CASSQRATDGQFF.

The chain uses TRBV11-2 and TRBJ2-3; TCRdb indicates TRBD1, and absent DNA this call remains unverified. This CDR3 spans 15 amino acids. The V gene's germline CDR1 is SGHAT and CDR2 FQNNGV. The CDR3 region is CASSLIWGSTDTQYF.

CDR3 sequence reads: CASSKGTSGQETQYF. The rearrangement uses TRBV21-1 and TRBJ2-5; without DNA, the TCRdb call of TRBD2 cannot be checked. TRBV21-1 is labeled a pseudogene. The CDR3 runs to 15 residues.

This rearrangement joins TRBV20-1 to TRBJ1-6; TCRdb returns TRBD1, unconfirmable since there is no DNA. This CDR3 is built from 12 residues. Germline V gene lookup returns CDR1 DFQATT and CDR2 SNEGSKA (reference sequence). CDR3 amino acids: CSARGVGRPLHF.

V and J are TRBV25-1 and TRBJ2-1; absent DNA, TCRdb's TRBD2 call cannot be checked. This CDR3 spans 15 amino acids. The germline V gene encodes CDR1 MGHDK and CDR2 SYGVNS. CDR3 loop: CASSARAAGYNEQFF.

The rearrangement links TRBV30 to TRBJ1-1. The CDR3 spans 14 residues. CDR1 GTSNPN and CDR2 SVGIG come from the germline V gene (reference sequence). The CDR3 here is CAWSAKRMNTEAFF.

V and J are TRBV20-1 and TRBJ2-1; there is no DNA to check the TCRdb D call of TRBD2. This CDR3 spans 14 amino acids. Looked up from germline, CDR1 is DFQATT and CDR2 is SNEGSKA (reference sequence). CDR3 sequence reads: CSAQLAGGTVEQFF.